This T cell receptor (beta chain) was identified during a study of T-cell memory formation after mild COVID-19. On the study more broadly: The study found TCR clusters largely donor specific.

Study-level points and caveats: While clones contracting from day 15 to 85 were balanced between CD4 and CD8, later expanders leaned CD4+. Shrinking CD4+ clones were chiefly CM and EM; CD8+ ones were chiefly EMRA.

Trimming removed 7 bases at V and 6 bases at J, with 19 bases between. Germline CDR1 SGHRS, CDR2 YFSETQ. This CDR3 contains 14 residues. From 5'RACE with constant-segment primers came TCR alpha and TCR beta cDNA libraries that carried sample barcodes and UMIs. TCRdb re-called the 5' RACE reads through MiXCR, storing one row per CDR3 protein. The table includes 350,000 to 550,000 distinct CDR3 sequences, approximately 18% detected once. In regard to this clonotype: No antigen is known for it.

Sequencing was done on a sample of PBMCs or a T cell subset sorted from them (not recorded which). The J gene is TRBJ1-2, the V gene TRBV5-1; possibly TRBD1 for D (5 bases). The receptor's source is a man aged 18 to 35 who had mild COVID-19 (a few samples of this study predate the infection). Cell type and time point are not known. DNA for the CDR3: TGCGCCAGCCGCACCACCTCCGGGGGGAATGGCTACACCTTC. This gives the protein CASRTTSGGNGYTF.